Only a few counts were recorded for the clone carrying this TCR beta chain. This sample is part of a study of neoadjuvant anti-PD-1 for oral cavity cancer. Measured with immunoSEQ multiplex PCR; TCRdb has only the in-frame clones, and not every one. The repertoire has more than 12,000 clones, roughly 70% of them found once; the top ten carry approximately 2.9%. Time point in this sample: after neoadjuvant nivolumab, at surgical resection. Cohort: HPV-negative, locally advanced oral cavity squamous cell carcinoma patients. This specimen consisted of PBMCs, obtained after nivolumab (anti-PD-1) treatment. This TCR derives from a person between 40 and 85 years old with oral cavity squamous cell carcinoma.

The CDR3 DNA is TGTGCCAGCAGCACCCTTACGGGGCGCGAGACCCAGTACTTC. Encoded protein: CASSTLTGRETQYF. This chain connects TRBV7-8 to TRBJ2-5; D assignment may be TRBD1 or TRBD2 (5 bases each). V lost 5 bases, J lost 5 bases, and 15 bases lay in between. CDR3 length: 14 residues. Germline V CDR1 and CDR2: SGHVS, FQNEAQ.